Included here is one T cell receptor beta chain sequence, with context. Its antigen remains unidentified. There are no base qualities to consult, and no much larger clone falls within one base. The CDR1 and CDR2 encoded by the germline V gene are SGHAT and FQNNGV. Spanning cysteine to phenylalanine, the CDR3 consists of 14 amino acids. Only CDR3 DNA is held: 42 bases, read in frame from base 1. Trimming takes 5 bases from V and 7 bases from J, and the germline ends sit 17 bases apart. The collaborating institutions used their own protocols to collect whole blood in K2EDTA tubes. For TCRbeta analysis, collaborator samples were shipped as frozen whole blood, as isolated PBMCs, or as DNA extracted from either sample type. TCRbeta CDR3 regions were amplified from genomic DNA by means of the immunoSEQ Assay, a bias-controlled multiplex PCR. Concerning the study's data processing: Nucleated cell counts per sample were estimated from amplification of reference gene primers within the assay. Sequence reads were collapsed and filtered to measure the absolute abundance of every unique TCRbeta CDR3 rearrangement. For each sample, productive Simpson clonality was calculated by taking the square root of Simpson's diversity index across productive rearrangements. TCRdb limited this immuneACCESS table to in-frame rearrangements with V and J called. A share of clones is missing; checked studies link under half to unresolved V genes, and the rest is unexplained. The DNA was the basis for D and trimming; V, J and clone size are from that table. This sample comprises under 100,000 clones, 70% to 90% of them detected only once. The top ten hold approximately 10% of the sample.

The data derive from a study of blood T cell repertoires in COVID-19 (dated by TCRdb to 2019 to 2021). The study in broad terms: Samples from collaborators originated in the United States, Italy and Spain and spanned both the acute and convalescent phases of COVID-19. The repertoires were released in a freely available public database meant as a resource for research on the immune response to SARS-CoV-2. Deeply sampled blood TCRbeta repertoires from subjects exposed to, actively infected with, or recovered from COVID-19 were included in the dataset. Sample metadata almost always included a de-identified subject ID, COVID-19 status, age in years and sex. The material from the prospective study consisted of cDNA or gDNA derived from T cells, B-cell-depleted T cells, or PBMCs. Where available, HLA class I and class II types were obtained from metadata supplied by the sample provider rather than from assay-based typing. Samples came from the ongoing ImmuneRACE study (first 160 participants) plus 1,254 subjects from 6 global collaborators.

Study-level results and caveats: Clinical and demographic metadata were provided uncurated, with the amount varying by source and participant.

The source is a woman between 65 and 79 years old with active or convalescent COVID-19. Sequenced input: peripheral blood. This receptor chain uses TRBV11-2 and TRBJ1-1, with no confidently assigned D gene. The CDR3 here reads CASSPGVPRDEAFF. The DNA sequence is TGTGCCAGCAGCCCTGGGGTTCCCCGGGATGAAGCTTTCTTT.